Listed below are T cell receptor beta chains from one sample, sequenced in a study of cytomegalovirus exposure and HLA in healthy donors. Method: immunoSEQ multiplex PCR; TCRdb's copy keeps in-frame clones and lacks some. Here the sample spans approximately 160,000 clones, 64% being singletons. The sequenced sample was PBMCs. The origin of the receptors is a woman under 40 in good health and CMV-seropositive. Each CDR3 is given with its conserved first and last residue. The D gene is left open where the match is weak. Only part of the rows carry a size: once, few, many, or a class if the clone is expanded.

length,J,D,size,V,CDR3,DNA
14,TRBJ1-6,TRBD1,.,TRBV27,CASSFDRGGSPLHF,TGTGCCAGCAGTTTCGACAGGGGTGGTTCACCCCTCCACTTT
14,TRBJ1-1,.,few,TRBV2,CASTLTGLGTEAFF,TGTGCCAGCACCTTAACCGGGTTGGGCACTGAAGCTTTCTTT
13,TRBJ2-7,.,.,TRBV10-1,CASSESYGVGQYF,TGCGCCAGCAGTGAGTCGTATGGAGTCGGGCAGTACTTC
14,TRBJ2-3,.,.,TRBV6-1,CASSERGSTDTQYF,TGTGCCAGCAGTGAACGGGGTAGCACAGATACGCAGTATTTT
13,TRBJ2-2,.,.,TRBV9,CASSFLSTGELFF,TGTGCCAGCAGCTTCCTGAGCACCGGGGAGCTGTTTTTT
13,TRBJ2-7,.,few,TRBV7-2,CASSWGGRYEQYF,TGTGCCAGCAGCTGGGGGGGCCGTTACGAGCAGTACTTC
11,TRBJ2-7,.,few,TRBV29-1,CSVVLFNEQYF,TGCAGCGTGGTCCTTTTTAACGAGCAGTACTTC
13,TRBJ2-7,TRBD1,few,TRBV5-1,CASNLQGSYEQYF,TGCGCCAGTAACTTACAGGGGTCCTACGAGCAGTACTTC
14,TRBJ1-2,.,.,TRBV5-1,CASSLGTGNYGYTF,TGCGCCAGCAGCTTGGGAACGGGGAACTATGGCTACACCTTC
15,TRBJ1-2,.,.,TRBV15,CATSRDLSENYGYTF,TGTGCCACCAGCAGAGATCTTTCGGAGAACTATGGCTACACCTTC
14,TRBJ2-7,TRBD2,.,TRBV5-4,CASSLMAGGYEQYF,TGTGCCAGCAGCTTGATGGCGGGGGGCTACGAGCAGTACTTC
15,TRBJ2-1,TRBD1,.,TRBV19,CASRTGRGRDNEQFF,TGTGCCAGTAGGACCGGAAGGGGGCGGGACAATGAGCAGTTCTTC
20,TRBJ1-3,TRBD1,few,TRBV5-4,CASTHGGTGSYRASGNTIYF,TGTGCCAGCACTCACGGCGGGACAGGGAGTTACCGAGCCTCTGGAAACACCATATATTTT
13,TRBJ2-1,.,.,TRBV11-2,CASSTNGYNEQFF,TGTGCCAGCAGCACTAATGGCTACAATGAGCAGTTCTTC
13,TRBJ2-5,.,.,TRBV6-6,CASSTTREETQYF,TGTGCCAGCAGTACTACTAGGGAAGAGACCCAGTACTTC
13,TRBJ1-4,TRBD1,.,TRBV7-9,CASSLGGQEKLFF,TGTGCCAGCAGCTTAGGGGGACAGGAAAAACTGTTTTTT
14,TRBJ2-5,.,.,TRBV5-1,CASSLGTAKETQYF,TGCGCCAGCAGCTTGGGGACAGCGAAAGAGACCCAGTACTTC
15,TRBJ1-6,.,.,TRBV6-5,CASSPSERTNSPLHF,TGTGCCAGCAGCCCCTCCGAGCGGACCAATTCACCCCTCCACTTT
14,TRBJ1-2,.,.,TRBV6-5,CASRPTGFDYGYTF,TGTGCCAGCAGACCCACAGGGTTTGACTATGGCTACACCTTC
16,TRBJ2-7,.,.,TRBV15,CATSRDATGTTYEQYF,TGTGCCACCAGCAGAGACGCAACCGGGACAACCTACGAGCAGTACTTC
16,TRBJ1-1,.,.,TRBV28,CASTSFKTALNTEAFF,TGTGCCAGCACATCCTTCAAGACAGCTCTGAACACTGAAGCTTTCTTT
15,TRBJ2-5,.,.,TRBV7-3,CASSFHPGRGETQYF,TGTGCCAGCAGCTTCCACCCGGGACGGGGGGAGACCCAGTACTTC
17,TRBJ1-2,TRBD1,.,TRBV9,CASSVVLGTGGKGGYTF,TGTGCCAGCAGCGTAGTCCTGGGGACAGGGGGGAAGGGCGGCTACACCTTC
15,TRBJ2-1,TRBD2,.,TRBV27,CASSVLAEIDNEQFF,TGTGCCAGCAGTGTACTAGCGGAGATTGACAATGAGCAGTTCTTC
15,TRBJ1-1,.,few,TRBV11-3,CASSPDPGIKTEAFF,TGTGCCAGCAGCCCTGATCCGGGGATTAAGACTGAAGCTTTCTTT
14,TRBJ1-6,.,.,TRBV4-1,CASSLSPYNSPLHF,TGCGCCAGCAGCCTTAGCCCCTATAATTCACCCCTCCACTTT
15,TRBJ2-7,.,.,TRBV7-9,CASSLAGGSSYEQYF,TGTGCCAGCAGCTTAGCCGGGGGAAGCTCCTACGAGCAGTACTTC